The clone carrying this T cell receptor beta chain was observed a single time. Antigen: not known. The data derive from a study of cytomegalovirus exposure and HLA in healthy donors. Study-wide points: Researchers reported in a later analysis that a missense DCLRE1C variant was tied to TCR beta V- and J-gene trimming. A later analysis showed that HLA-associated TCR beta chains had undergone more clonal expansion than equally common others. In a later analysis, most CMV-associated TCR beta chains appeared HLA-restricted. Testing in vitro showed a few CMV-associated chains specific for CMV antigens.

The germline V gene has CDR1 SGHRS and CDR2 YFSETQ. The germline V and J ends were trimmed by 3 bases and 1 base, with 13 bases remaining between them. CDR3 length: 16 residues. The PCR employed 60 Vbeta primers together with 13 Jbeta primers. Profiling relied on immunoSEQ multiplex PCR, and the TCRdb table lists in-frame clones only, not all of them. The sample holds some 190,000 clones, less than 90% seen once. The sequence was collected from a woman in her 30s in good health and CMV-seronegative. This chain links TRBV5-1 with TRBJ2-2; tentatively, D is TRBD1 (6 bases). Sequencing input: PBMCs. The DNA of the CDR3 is TGCGCCAGCAGCTCCTCCGGGACAAGGAACACCGGGGAGCTGTTTTTT. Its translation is CASSSSGTRNTGELFF.